The T cell receptor beta chain described here comes from a study of T cells in Graves' hyperthyroidism and ophthalmopathy. General observations from the study: A model of 13 V-J features distinguished ophthalmopathy from stable hyperthyroidism.

Amplified regions were TCR beta CDR3 sequences from RNA transcripts. Initially, a first-round RT-PCR of the TCR CDR3 employed the HTBI primer set. TCRdb redid the calling of the multiplex PCR reads with MiXCR, one entry per CDR3 protein. Here the sample spans a few hundred thousand distinct CDR3 sequences, 15% being singletons. This clonotype was observed at least ten times. What it binds is unknown. Germline loops: CDR1 LGHDT, CDR2 YNNKEL (reference sequence). The CDR3 runs to 13 residues. The V and J ends lost 3 bases and 4 bases respectively, with 10 bases between them. This chain connects TRBV3-1 to TRBJ2-7, with a tentative D call TRBD2 (6 bases). The sample taken for sequencing was blood. This TCR came from a woman aged 25 to 39 with Graves' hyperthyroidism. Here the CDR3 reads CASSHAAGYEQYF. The DNA of the CDR3 is TGTGCCAGCAGCCACGCGGCGGGATACGAGCAGTACTTC.